In its sample, the clone carrying this T cell receptor beta chain was seen a few times. The trim removed 3 bases at V and 0 bases at J, leaving 5 bases unmatched. This CDR3 has 17 amino acids. Germline CDR1 is SGHDN and CDR2 is FVKESK. This record comes from a study of shared T cell receptors in the human thymus. Assay used: immunoSEQ multiplex PCR; TCRdb lists only in-frame clones, some missing. The top ten clones hold roughly 0.01% of a sample with 700,000 or so clones, 75% to 90% of them seen once. This same sample was also taken into another study, of human thymus T cells. This second study notes: Thymic samples were excised during corrective heart operations. Thymic and blood repertoires seemed to show skewed V and J gene use. Reports from related research described highly overlapping thymic repertoires among unrelated individuals.

The chain employs TRBV14 and TRBJ1-6, with 7 bases matching TRBD1. Sequencing input: thymocytes. The TCR originated in a girl in the first two years of life with a congenital heart defect. The CDR3 reads CASSHRRDSSYNSPLHF. The CDR3 DNA reads TGTGCCAGCAGCCATCGACGGGACAGCTCCTATAATTCACCCCTCCACTTT. The entire variable domain, with the rest obtained from reference TRBV14 and TRBJ1-6, is as follows: EAGVTQFPSHSVIEKGQTVTLRCDPISGHDNLYWYRRVMGKEIKFLLHFVKESKQDESGMPNNRFLAERTGGTYSTLKVQPAELEDSGVYFCASSHRRDSSYNSPLHFGNGTRLTVT.